This T cell receptor beta chain stems from a study of blood T cells in healthy people across ages. Trimming left V 5 bases short and J 4 bases short, with 11 bases between. The germline V gene has CDR1 DFQATT and CDR2 SNEGSKA (reference sequence). This CDR3 has 12 amino acids. Primed by a sample-barcoded 5' primer and a J-beta primer mix, a second PCR proceeded for roughly 6 to 12 cycles. TCRdb ran MiXCR on the 5' RACE reads and lists one entry per CDR3 protein. Of some 800,000 distinct CDR3 sequences in the sample, 40% to 50% are singletons; the top ten hold about a fifth. The TCR was taken from a man aged 60 to 69 in good health. The specimen was blood. V and J are TRBV20-1 and TRBJ1-2; perhaps TRBD1 as D (5 bases). CDR3 bases: TGCAGTGCTCCGTCGGGACCCTATGGCTACACCTTC. Amino acid sequence: CSAPSGPYGYTF.